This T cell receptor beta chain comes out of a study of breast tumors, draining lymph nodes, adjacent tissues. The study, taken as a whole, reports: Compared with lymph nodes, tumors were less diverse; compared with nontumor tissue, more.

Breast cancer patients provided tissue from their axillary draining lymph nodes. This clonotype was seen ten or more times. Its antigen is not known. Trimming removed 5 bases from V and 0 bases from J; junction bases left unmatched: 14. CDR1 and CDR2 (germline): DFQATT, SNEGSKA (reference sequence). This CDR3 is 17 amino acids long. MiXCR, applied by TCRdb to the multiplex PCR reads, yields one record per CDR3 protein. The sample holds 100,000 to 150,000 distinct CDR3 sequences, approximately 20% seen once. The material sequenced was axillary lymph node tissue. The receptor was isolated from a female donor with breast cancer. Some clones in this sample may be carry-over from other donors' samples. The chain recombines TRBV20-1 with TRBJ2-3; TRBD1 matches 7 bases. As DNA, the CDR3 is TGCAGTGCTTACATTTTAAAACAGGGGACAAGCACAGATACGCAGTATTTT. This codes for CSAYILKQGTSTDTQYF.